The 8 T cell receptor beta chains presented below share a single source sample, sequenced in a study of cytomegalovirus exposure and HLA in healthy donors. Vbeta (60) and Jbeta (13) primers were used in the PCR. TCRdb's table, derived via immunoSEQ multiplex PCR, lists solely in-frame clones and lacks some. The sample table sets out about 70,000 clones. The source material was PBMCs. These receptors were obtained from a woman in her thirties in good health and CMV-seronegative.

The CDR3 bases are TGTGCCAGCAGCGAGGGGACAGGGAGCTCCTATAATTCACCCCTCCACTTT. This encodes CASSEGTGSSYNSPLHF. The V and J genes are TRBV7-2 and TRBJ1-6; 9 bases match TRBD1. V shed 5 bases and J 0 bases; nucleotides not matched to a gene: 5. This CDR3 comprises 17 residues. The germline CDR1 and CDR2 sequences are SGHTA and FQGNSA.

The CDR3 DNA follows: TGTGCCAGCAGCCATGGGACTGTAAAACGGGATGAGCAGTTCTTC. Its protein product is CASSHGTVKRDEQFF. The chain is built from TRBV2 and TRBJ2-1; D possibly corresponds to TRBD2 (6 bases). The CDR3 is 15 amino acids. V lost 6 bases and J lost 8, with 20 bases in between. CDR1 SNHLY and CDR2 FYNNEI come from the germline V gene.

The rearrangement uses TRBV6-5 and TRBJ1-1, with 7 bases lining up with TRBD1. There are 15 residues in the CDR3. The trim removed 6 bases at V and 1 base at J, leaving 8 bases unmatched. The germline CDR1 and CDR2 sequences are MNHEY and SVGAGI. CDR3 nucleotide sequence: TGTGCCAGCAGCCATTTACCAGGGGGGAACACTGAAGCTTTCTTT. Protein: CASSHLPGGNTEAFF.

The DNA of the CDR3 is TGTGCCAGCAGCAGGGGTTACGGTTATGGTGGCTACACCTTC. Translation: CASSRGYGYGGYTF. The V and J genes are TRBV7-2 and TRBJ1-2, with TRBD1 as a possible D gene (5 bases). Per germline, CDR1 SGHTA and CDR2 FQGNSA. V was cut by 5 bases and J by 7 bases, with 17 bases left in between. The CDR3 covers 14 residues.

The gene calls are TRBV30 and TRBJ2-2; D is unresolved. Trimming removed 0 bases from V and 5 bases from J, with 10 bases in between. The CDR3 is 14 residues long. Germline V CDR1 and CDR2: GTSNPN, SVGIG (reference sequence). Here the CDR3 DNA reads TGTGCCTGGAGTGTAGACACAGCAACCGGGGAGCTGTTTTTT. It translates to CAWSVDTATGELFF.

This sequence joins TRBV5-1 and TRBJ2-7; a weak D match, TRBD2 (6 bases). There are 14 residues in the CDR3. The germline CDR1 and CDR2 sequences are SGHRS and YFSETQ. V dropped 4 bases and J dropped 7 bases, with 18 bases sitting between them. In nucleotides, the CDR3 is TGCGCCAGCAGCGTGGGGGGAGCCCTAGGGGAGCAGTACTTC. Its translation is CASSVGGALGEQYF. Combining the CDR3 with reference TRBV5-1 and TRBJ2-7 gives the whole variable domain KAGVTQTPRYLIKTRGQQVTLSCSPISGHRSVSWYQQTPGQGLQFLFEYFSETQRNKGNFPGRFSGRQFSNSRSEMNVSTLELGDSALYLCASSVGGALGEQYFGPGTRLTVT.

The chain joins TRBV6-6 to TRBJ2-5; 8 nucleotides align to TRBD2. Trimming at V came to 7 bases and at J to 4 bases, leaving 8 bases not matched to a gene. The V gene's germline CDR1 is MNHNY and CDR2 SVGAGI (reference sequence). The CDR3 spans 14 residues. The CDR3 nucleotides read TGTGCCAGCACCAGAGCGGGGGTTAGAGAGACCCAGTACTTC. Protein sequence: CASTRAGVRETQYF.

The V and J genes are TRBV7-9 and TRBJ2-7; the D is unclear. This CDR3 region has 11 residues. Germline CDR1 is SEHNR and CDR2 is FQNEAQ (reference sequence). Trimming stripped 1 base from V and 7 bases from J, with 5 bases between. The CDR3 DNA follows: TGTGCCAGCAGCTTAGTCGGGGAGCAGTACTTC. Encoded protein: CASSLVGEQYF.